This record covers a single T cell receptor (beta chain). Its matching antigen is unknown. This entry comes from a study of OX40 agonist ivuxolimab in advanced cancers. Study context: An agonistic anti-OX40 (CD134) antibody, ivuxolimab, was used to treat the patients. Patients assigned to dose escalation were diagnosed with hepatocellular carcinoma, melanoma, renal cell or head and neck cancer. Findings and limits, study-wide: Nonresponders, in some cases, also had low normalized T-cell clonal expansion. On average, a greater number of expanded clones characterised CD8+ T cells relative to CD4+.

The CDR3 contains 11 residues. Germline CDR1 and CDR2: MNHEY and SMNVEV (reference sequence). V lost 5 bases to trimming and J lost 13 bases; unmatched junction nucleotides: 5. TCRdb's copy holds only in-frame clones and misses some; the assay was immunoSEQ multiplex PCR. The table has nearly 45,000 clones, roughly nine tenths seen once. The sequence derives from an adult with an advanced solid tumor such as melanoma, head and neck, liver or kidney cancer. The material was CD4+ or CD8+ T cells sorted from blood, obtained in a trial of the OX40 agonist ivuxolimab. This chain links TRBV27 with TRBJ2-7, with 10 bases lining up with TRBD2. The CDR3 sequence is CASSSGRGEYF. The DNA for the CDR3 is TGTGCCAGCAGTAGCGGGAGGGGTGAATACTTC.